The 24 T cell receptor beta chains below come from one sample, sequenced in a study of T cell responses to AZD1222 COVID-19 vaccine (dated by TCRdb to the early 2020s). The time point label of this sample denotes: about 28 days (+/-7) after the second vaccine dose. Receptor amplification or capture employed the immunoSEQ multiplex PCR assay. As stored in TCRdb, this immuneACCESS dataset retains in-frame rearrangements with V and J assigned. A fraction of the clones does not appear; measured against another copy, unresolved V genes explain less than half of the discrepancy, and the remainder lacks a known reason. Across this sample there are around 180,000 clones, with around 94% seen only once. Clones ranked in the top ten supply about 1.5% of the sample. Sequenced material: peripheral blood, taken 28 days after the second AZD1222 dose. All receptors come from an adult who received the AZD1222 COVID-19 vaccine.

This clone was detected a few times. This chain connects TRBV6-5 to TRBJ1-2; tentative D call: TRBD1 (5 bases). CDR1 and CDR2 (germline): MNHEY, SVGAGI. The CDR3 runs to 14 residues. Between the trimmed V and J ends, which lost 2 bases and 2 bases, there was a span of 9 bases. CDR3 bases: TGTGCCAGCAGTTACGCAGGGACGAACTATGGCTACACCTTC. Residues: CASSYAGTNYGYTF.

The chain uses TRBV7-2 and TRBJ1-5, with D unresolved. Germline V CDR1 and CDR2: SGHTA, FQGNSA. This CDR3 has 13 residues. V lost 4 bases, J lost 3 bases, and 7 bases lay in between. This CDR3 reads CASSYTNNQPQHF. DNA for the CDR3: TGTGCCAGCAGCTATACCAACAATCAGCCCCAGCATTTT.

This sequence joins TRBV6-5 and TRBJ2-3, with unresolved D. This CDR3 is 12 amino acids long. The germline V gene encodes CDR1 MNHEY and CDR2 SVGAGI. The germline V and J ends were trimmed by 5 bases and 8 bases, with 11 bases remaining between them. The CDR3 spells CASSPRRFTQYF. The CDR3 DNA reads as TGTGCCAGCAGTCCTCGGCGATTTACGCAGTATTTT.

V is TRBV5-5 and J is TRBJ1-5; D is uncertain. Germline CDR1 and CDR2: SGHKS and YYEKEE (reference sequence). V lost 0 bases, J lost 0 bases, and 7 bases lay in between. The CDR3 has 15 amino acids. CDR3 sequence reads: CASSLGGDSNQPQHF. In nucleotides, the CDR3 is TGTGCCAGCAGCTTGGGCGGTGATAGCAATCAGCCCCAGCATTTT.

The CDR3 DNA reads as TGTGCCAGCAGTTACTCCTGGCGCAATCAGCCCCAGCATTTT. Its translation: CASSYSWRNQPQHF. The J gene is TRBJ1-5, the V gene TRBV6-5; D unclear. The CDR3 has 14 amino acids. The germline gives CDR1 MNHEY, CDR2 SVGAGI. Trimming removed 0 bases at V and 2 bases at J, with 5 bases between.

The V gene is TRBV30, the J gene TRBJ2-1; D is possibly TRBD2 (5 bases). CDR1 and CDR2 (germline): GTSNPN, SVGIG (reference sequence). The CDR3 runs to 8 residues. In DNA form, the CDR3 reads TGTGGGGCGGGTGAGCAGTTCTTC. Protein product: CGAGEQFF.

The chain carries TRBV27 and TRBJ1-1, with unresolved D. This CDR3 contains 13 residues. Trimming pared 5 bases from V and 5 bases from J, leaving 12 bases between. The germline V gene encodes CDR1 MNHEY and CDR2 SMNVEV (reference sequence). CDR3 in DNA: TGTGCCAGCAGTCTGTTAGGAAAAACTGAAGCTTTCTTT. Protein sequence: CASSLLGKTEAFF.

This clone was detected once. The V gene is TRBV3-1 (or the pseudogene TRBV3-2), the J gene TRBJ1-4; D possibly corresponds to TRBD1 (5 bases). CDR1 is LGHDT and CDR2 is YNNKEL in the germline V gene (reference sequence). V was shortened by 3 bases and J by 0 bases, with 20 bases between the two germline ends. The CDR3 is made up of 19 amino acids. The CDR3, as DNA: TGTGCCAGCAGCCAGAAGAGAGGGGTTTCAGGTACAACTAATGAAAAACTGTTTTTT. Residues: CASSQKRGVSGTTNEKLFF.

This rearrangement joins TRBV30 to TRBJ2-1; possible D gene TRBD2, 6 bases. V gave up 4 bases and J gave up 2 bases, with 15 bases separating them. The CDR3 extends over 15 amino acids. Germline V gives CDR1 GTSNPN, CDR2 SVGIG (reference sequence). CDR3 DNA sequence: TGTGCCTGGACCGCTTTTAGCGGAGCCTACAATGAGCAGTTCTTC. Translating gives CAWTAFSGAYNEQFF.

V usage is TRBV3-1 (or the pseudogene TRBV3-2) and J usage is TRBJ2-3; D not resolved. Germline CDR1 LGHDT, CDR2 YNNKEL (reference sequence). Trimming shortened V by 2 bases and J by 4 bases, and 10 bases separated the two germline ends. The CDR3 contains 14 residues. This CDR3 is CASSQLRLPDTQYF. CDR3 DNA: TGTGCCAGCAGCCAACTGCGGCTCCCAGATACGCAGTATTTT.

The CDR3 DNA sequence: TGTGCCAGCATAGGGGTTGAGGGTTGGGTTGAAGCTTTCTTT. It encodes CASIGVEGWVEAFF. V gene TRBV2 combines with J gene TRBJ1-1; possibly TRBD1 for D (5 bases). Trimming left V 7 bases short and J 7 bases short, with 19 bases between. CDR3 length equals 14 residues. Germline CDR1 is SNHLY and CDR2 is FYNNEI.

The rearrangement joins TRBV4-1 to TRBJ1-5, with D possibly being TRBD1 (5 bases). There are 15 residues in the CDR3. Germline CDR1 MGHRA, CDR2 YSYEKL. V was clipped by 0 bases and J by 6 bases, with 12 bases between them. The CDR3 sequence: CASSQEGGARQPQHF. The CDR3 bases are TGCGCCAGCAGCCAAGAGGGAGGGGCTCGTCAGCCCCAGCATTTT.

The chain combines TRBV6-4 with TRBJ2-3; 10 bases fit TRBD2. The CDR3 has 15 amino acids. Germline loops: CDR1 MRHNA, CDR2 SNTAGT. After removal of 3 bases from V and 4 bases from J, the junction contained 4 bases not matched to a gene. The CDR3 DNA reads TGTGCCAGCAGTGATTCTAGCGGGAGCTCAGATACGCAGTATTTT. This sequence encodes CASSDSSGSSDTQYF.

This chain joins TRBV7-6 and TRBJ1-1, with 8 bases identical to TRBD1. CDR1 and CDR2 (germline): SGHVS, FNYEAQ. CDR3 length: 16 amino acids. The V segment lost 7 bases and the J segment 0 bases; nucleotides outside the gene matches: 10. CDR3 residues: CASNPRRTGMNTEAFF. The CDR3 nucleotides are TGTGCCAGCAACCCCCGGAGGACAGGGATGAACACTGAAGCTTTCTTT.

Comment on this clone: The same CDR3 is also encoded by other DNA sequences in this sample. The chain links TRBV5-1 to TRBJ2-5; D unclear. Trimming took off 2 bases at V and 3 bases at J, with 2 bases between the two ends. The germline V gene has CDR1 SGHRS and CDR2 YFSETQ. CDR3 size: 11 residues. The DNA of the CDR3 is TGCGCCAGCAGCTTAGAAGAGACCCAGTACTTC. Encoded protein: CASSLEETQYF.

The chain links TRBV7-3 to TRBJ1-1; 8 bases are shared with TRBD1. Germline assignment: CDR1 SGHTA and CDR2 FQGTGA. The V and J ends lost 5 bases and 7 bases, in that order; junction bases with no gene match: 9. There are 14 residues in the CDR3. For the CDR3, the DNA is TGTGCCAGCAGCCCCGGACAGGGAAGCATTGAAGCTTTCTTT. The encoded protein is CASSPGQGSIEAFF.

The table lists this clone with a count of one. The chain combines TRBV2 with TRBJ1-2, with D maybe TRBD1 (5 bases). The germline V and J ends were trimmed by 3 bases and 2 bases, with 7 bases remaining between them. The CDR3 runs to 13 residues. Germline lookup yields CDR1 SNHLY and CDR2 FYNNEI. The CDR3: CASSDPGNYGYTF. In nucleotides, the CDR3 is TGTGCCAGCAGTGACCCAGGGAACTATGGCTACACCTTC.

V and J are TRBV10-3 and TRBJ2-1, with 9 bases lining up with TRBD2. The V gene end was trimmed by 2 bases and the J gene end by 12 bases; junction bases not matched to a gene: 8. CDR3 length equals 14 residues. The germline V gene encodes CDR1 ENHRY and CDR2 SYGVKD. CDR3 bases: TGTGCCATCAGTGAGGAGAATAGCGGGAGAGGGCAGTTCTTC. It is translated as CAISEENSGRGQFF.

The V call is TRBV5-1, the J call TRBJ1-1; D possibly corresponds to TRBD1 (5 bases). V was clipped by 2 bases and J by 4 bases, with 12 bases between them. Germline V CDR1 and CDR2: SGHRS, YFSETQ. This CDR3 is built from 14 residues. The CDR3 loop reads CASSFEGRATEAFF. The CDR3 nucleotides are TGCGCCAGCAGCTTCGAGGGGAGGGCCACTGAAGCTTTCTTT.

This clone has only one observation. The V call is TRBV7-8, the J call TRBJ1-5; D might be TRBD1 (5 bases). Germline CDR1 and CDR2: SGHVS and FQNEAQ. The V end was cut by 1 base, the J end by 2 bases, with 12 bases between. This CDR3 region has 16 residues. The CDR3 DNA reads TGTGCCAGCAGCTTAGTAAGGGGTGGAGGCAATCAGCCCCAGCATTTT. Its protein product is CASSLVRGGGNQPQHF.

This chain connects TRBV29-1 to TRBJ2-2; the match to TRBD1 covers 12 bases. The CDR3 runs 19 residues. J lost 0 bases, V lost 2 bases, and 10 bases had no gene match. CDR1 and CDR2 from the germline V gene are SQVTM and ANQGSEA. The CDR3 sequence: CSVELLWGQGAANTGELFF. In DNA, the CDR3 is TGCAGCGTTGAATTATTGTGGGGACAGGGGGCGGCGAACACCGGGGAGCTGTTTTTT.

This CDR3 is CASSRQGAGANVLTF. DNA for the CDR3: TGTGCCAGCTCACGACAGGGGGCTGGGGCCAACGTCCTGACTTTC. The gene calls are TRBV18 and TRBJ2-6; 9 nucleotides match TRBD1. Germline lookup yields CDR1 KGHSH and CDR2 LQKENI. This CDR3 has 15 amino acids. The V and J ends lost 4 bases and 2 bases, in that order; junction bases with no gene match: 0.

The gene calls are TRBV13 and TRBJ1-1, with 8 bases aligning to TRBD1. Germline values: CDR1 PRHDT, CDR2 FYEKMQ (reference sequence). After removal of 4 bases from V and 5 bases from J, the junction contained 3 bases not matched to a gene. This CDR3 comprises 13 residues. CDR3 sequence reads: CASSWTGRTEAFF. The DNA of the CDR3 is TGTGCCAGCAGCTGGACAGGGAGAACTGAAGCTTTCTTT.

The rearrangement joins TRBV6-5 to TRBJ1-1; D is undetermined. CDR3 length: 14 amino acids. The V gene's germline CDR1 is MNHEY and CDR2 SVGAGI. Trimming stripped 2 bases from V and 1 base from J, with 8 bases between. In nucleotides, the CDR3 is TGTGCCAGCAGTTACATGCCAGAGAACACTGAAGCTTTCTTT. Protein sequence: CASSYMPENTEAFF.